This is a list of T cell receptor beta chains from one sample in a study of blood T cell repertoires in COVID-19. Generated by immunoSEQ multiplex PCR, the TCRdb table keeps only in-frame clones and is missing some. The sample lists hundreds of thousands of clones; 83% were seen once. Sequencing was done on a sample of peripheral blood. The receptors were gathered from a woman between 50 and 59 years old who had recovered from COVID-19. Each CDR3 is given with its conserved first and last residue. D genes are given only for firm matches. Clone size appears in some rows only: once, few, many, or a class for an expanded clone.

15	NA	TRBV9	NA	TRBJ2-3	TGTGCCAGCAGCGGGACACCTGGAAGAACAGATACGCAGTATTTT	CASSGTPGRTDTQYF
17	NA	TRBV28	NA	TRBJ1-2	TGTGCCAGCAGTTCTCCAGGAAGCGGGGGGCCTTCCTATGGCTACACCTTC	CASSSPGSGGPSYGYTF
13	NA	TRBV15	NA	TRBJ1-2	TGTGCCACCAGCAGACAGATTGCCTATGGCTACACCTTC	CATSRQIAYGYTF
15	TRBD1	TRBV10-3	NA	TRBJ1-6	TGTGCCATCAGTGAAGGACAGGGCGATAATTCACCCCTCCACTTT	CAISEGQGDNSPLHF
13	NA	TRBV18	NA	TRBJ2-7	TGTGCCAGCTCACCACTCATGGAGGACGAGCAGTACTTC	CASSPLMEDEQYF
13	NA	TRBV5-1	few	TRBJ2-7	TGCGCCAGCAGCGGCGGGCCGCCCTACGAGCAGTACTTC	CASSGGPPYEQYF
15	NA	TRBV2	NA	TRBJ2-3	TGTGCCAGCAGACTCCGGGACATGCACACAGATACGCAGTATTTT	CASRLRDMHTDTQYF
20	TRBD2	TRBV4-3	NA	TRBJ2-3	TGCGCCAGCAGCCAAGATCTGCCCCGGGGGACTAGCGGGAGCACAGATACGCAGTATTTT	CASSQDLPRGTSGSTDTQYF
14	NA	TRBV7-9	NA	TRBJ1-4	TGTGCCAGCTCAGGAAGGCAGGTTAATGAAAAACTGTTTTTT	CASSGRQVNEKLFF
18	TRBD1	TRBV18	NA	TRBJ2-3	TGTGCCAGCTCACCAGGAGTGGGTGCGGGACAGGGGACAGATACGCAGTATTTT	CASSPGVGAGQGTDTQYF
11	NA	TRBV7-8	NA	TRBJ2-5	TGTGCCAGCACATCCGGGGAGACCCAGTACTTC	CASTSGETQYF
17	NA	TRBV7-2	NA	TRBJ2-2	TGTGCCAGCAGCTTATGGTGGGGGGAATTTAACACCGGGGAGCTGTTTTTT	CASSLWWGEFNTGELFF
15	NA	TRBV10-3	NA	TRBJ2-5	TGTGCCATCAGTGAGTCGGGGCTACAGCAAGAGACCCAGTACTTC	CAISESGLQQETQYF
22	TRBD2	TRBV3-1/TRBV3-2	NA	TRBJ2-7	TGTGCCAGCAGCCACCTACCTCCCAAACTAGCGGGAGAATCGGGACGAGACTACGAGCAGTACTTC	CASSHLPPKLAGESGRDYEQYF
14	NA	TRBV18	NA	TRBJ2-2	TGTGCCAGCTCACCCCCAGGGAAATCCGGGGAGCTGTTTTTT	CASSPPGKSGELFF
14	TRBD2	TRBV19	NA	TRBJ2-7	TGTGCCAGTAAGGAGAGCGGGAGTCGCGACGAGCAGTACTTC	CASKESGSRDEQYF
14	TRBD1	TRBV2	NA	TRBJ1-2	TGTGCCAGCAGTGCGGGACAGGGAATATATGGCTACACCTTC	CASSAGQGIYGYTF
14	NA	TRBV28	NA	TRBJ1-2	TGTGCCAGCCTAGGGACTTCCGAGAACTATGGCTACACCTTC	CASLGTSENYGYTF
17	NA	TRBV29-1	NA	TRBJ2-1	TGCAGCGTTCTGACTCGGAGCGCAGCGGATAAATACAATGAGCAGTTCTTC	CSVLTRSAADKYNEQFF
17	TRBD1	TRBV4-2	NA	TRBJ1-2	TGTGCCAGCAGCCAAGGGGTGGGACAGGGAGGGAACAATGGCTACACCTTC	CASSQGVGQGGNNGYTF
14	TRBD1	TRBV19	NA	TRBJ1-1	TGTGCCAGTGCCGGGACAGGGGGCTTCACTGAAGCTTTCTTT	CASAGTGGFTEAFF
11	NA	TRBV3-1/TRBV3-2	NA	TRBJ1-2	TGTGCCAGCAGTGGCATCTATGGCTACACCTTC	CASSGIYGYTF
15	TRBD1	TRBV28	NA	TRBJ1-2	TGTGCCAGCAGTTTCGGACAGGGATTGGGAAGTGGCTACACCTTC	CASSFGQGLGSGYTF
14	TRBD1	TRBV5-6	few	TRBJ2-1	TGTGCCAGCAGCTTCGGGACAGGTGGCCTCGAGCAGTTCTTC	CASSFGTGGLEQFF
16	TRBD2	TRBV25-1	few	TRBJ2-1	TGTGCCAGCAGTGAATCACTAGCGGGGGGCCTCGATGAGCAGTTCTTC	CASSESLAGGLDEQFF
15	NA	TRBV6-2/TRBV6-3	NA	TRBJ1-5	TGTGCCAGCAGTGCAGGACTGCTTAGCAATCAGCCCCAGCATTTT	CASSAGLLSNQPQHF
14	NA	TRBV19	NA	TRBJ2-7	TGTGCCAGTAGTCCCTTAGCAGGGCTCTACGAGCAGTACTTC	CASSPLAGLYEQYF
15	TRBD2	TRBV2	NA	TRBJ2-2	TGTGCCAGCAGGGGAGCGGGAGCTGGGACCGGGGAGCTGTTTTTT	CASRGAGAGTGELFF
15	TRBD1	TRBV9	NA	TRBJ1-6	TGTGCCAGCAGCGGGGCCGGGACAGAAAATTCACCCCTCCACTTT	CASSGAGTENSPLHF
14	TRBD1	TRBV5-4	NA	TRBJ1-2	TGTGCCAGCAGCTCTACACAGGGGGCCTATGGCTACACCTTC	CASSSTQGAYGYTF
16	TRBD1	TRBV5-1	NA	TRBJ1-6	TGCGCCAGCACTGGGGGACAGGGTGGCTATAATTCACCCCTCCACTTT	CASTGGQGGYNSPLHF
13	NA	TRBV18	NA	TRBJ2-2	TGTGCCAGCTTCCAAACGGGGACCGGGGAGCTGTTTTTT	CASFQTGTGELFF
16	TRBD2	TRBV18	NA	TRBJ2-3	TGTGCCAGCTCACCAGGATCTAGCGGGATGGTAGATACGCAGTATTTT	CASSPGSSGMVDTQYF
16	TRBD2	TRBV5-4	few	TRBJ2-1	TGTGCCAGCAGACTCGGGACTAGCGGGATCAACAATGAGCAGTTCTTC	CASRLGTSGINNEQFF
13	NA	TRBV7-3	NA	TRBJ2-2	TGTGCCAGCAGCCCAACAGGGTCAGGGGAGCTGTTTTTT	CASSPTGSGELFF
15	NA	TRBV3-1/TRBV3-2	NA	TRBJ2-3	TGTGCCAGCAGCCATAGGGCGGGGAGCACAGATACGCAGTATTTT	CASSHRAGSTDTQYF
17	TRBD2	TRBV14	NA	TRBJ2-3	TGTGCCAGCAGCCAAGGGCTTCTAGCGGGAGCCCCAGATACGCAGTATTTT	CASSQGLLAGAPDTQYF
12	NA	TRBV7-9	NA	TRBJ1-2	TGTGCCAGCAGCGCCGGTAGGGGGGGCTACACCTTC	CASSAGRGGYTF
16	TRBD2	TRBV5-1	NA	TRBJ2-1	TGCGCCAGCAGCATCTCTAGCGGGGGGACCTACAATGAGCAGTTCTTC	CASSISSGGTYNEQFF
16	TRBD1	TRBV5-4	NA	TRBJ2-2	TGTGCCAGCAGCCCCATTACAGGGGGAGAGGCCGGGGAGCTGTTTTTT	CASSPITGGEAGELFF
14	TRBD1	TRBV27	NA	TRBJ1-2	TGTGCCAGCAGTTTAGCGGGACAGACCTATGGCTACACCTTC	CASSLAGQTYGYTF
12	NA	TRBV7-2	NA	TRBJ1-2	TGTGCCAGCAGCTTAGGAAGAGATGGCTACACCTTC	CASSLGRDGYTF
15	TRBD2	TRBV11-2	NA	TRBJ2-7	TGTGCCAGCAGCTTAGAGGGACTAGCTGTCTACGAGCAGTACTTC	CASSLEGLAVYEQYF
14	NA	TRBV29-1	NA	TRBJ2-3	TGCAGCGTTAAAGCAGGGGCGGTCACAGATACGCAGTATTTT	CSVKAGAVTDTQYF
16	NA	TRBV9	once	TRBJ2-3	TGTGCCAGCAGCGTAGGGGCAGGGGCCACCACAGATACGCAGTATTTT	CASSVGAGATTDTQYF
17	TRBD2	TRBV19	NA	TRBJ2-1	TGTGCCAGTAGTGTTCTAGCGGGTCACTCCTCCTACAATGAGCAGTTCTTC	CASSVLAGHSSYNEQFF
15	NA	TRBV2	NA	TRBJ2-6	TGTGCCAGCAGACAGGGAATGTCTGGGGCCAACGTCCTGACTTTC	CASRQGMSGANVLTF
12	NA	TRBV28	NA	TRBJ1-2	TGTGCCACCGCCCGGGGTAACTATGGCTACACCTTC	CATARGNYGYTF
18	NA	TRBV5-8	NA	TRBJ1-2	TGTGCCAGCAGCTTGGCGGCGACAGGCAAGACCCATCTCTATGGCTACACCTTC	CASSLAATGKTHLYGYTF
17	NA	TRBV5-1	NA	TRBJ1-1	TGCGCCAGCAGCTTGGGCGCGGGGGGGGCGCGGGCCCCTGAAGCTTTCTTT	CASSLGAGGARAPEAFF
14	NA	TRBV2	few	TRBJ1-3	TGTGCCAGCAGGACCGGGAGCTTTGGAAACACCATATATTTT	CASRTGSFGNTIYF
16	NA	TRBV4-3	once	TRBJ1-2	TGCGCCAGCAGCCAAGTTGCAGGGGATTTTCGGTATGGCTACACCTTC	CASSQVAGDFRYGYTF
19	TRBD1	TRBV4-2	NA	TRBJ2-1	TGTGCCAGCAGCCAACAAAGTGGGACAGGGGCTTCCGAATACAATGAGCAGTTCTTC	CASSQQSGTGASEYNEQFF
14	TRBD1	TRBV29-1	NA	TRBJ1-5	TGCAGCGTATCGACAGGGGGCAGCAATCAGCCCCAGCATTTT	CSVSTGGSNQPQHF